The T cell receptor (beta chain) described here comes from a study of technical replicates of blood from several donors. Profiling relied on immunoSEQ multiplex PCR, and the TCRdb table lists in-frame clones only, not all of them. The table records more than 65,000 clones, about 96% of them present only once. This CDR3 comprises 14 residues. The germline V gene encodes CDR1 SEHNR and CDR2 FQNEAQ (reference sequence). The germline V and J ends were trimmed by 3 bases and 3 bases, with 9 bases remaining between them. The V and J genes are TRBV7-9 and TRBJ1-5; no clear D gene. Sequenced sample: T cells isolated from PBMCs. This receptor was obtained from a human donor in good health. CDR3 sequence: CASSFGVSNQPQHF. The CDR3 nucleotides read TGTGCCAGCAGCTTCGGGGTGTCCAATCAGCCCCAGCATTTT.